This T cell receptor beta chain came from a study of control samples from healthy donors and cancer patients. Generated by immunoSEQ multiplex PCR, the TCRdb table keeps only in-frame clones and is missing some. The table includes 45,000 to 60,000 clones, 80% detected once. Looked up from germline, CDR1 is SGHKS and CDR2 is YYEKEE (reference sequence). J was trimmed by 0 bases and V by 6 bases; bases with no gene match: 6. The CDR3 is 14 amino acids. The chain combines TRBV5-5 with TRBJ2-7; 7 bases map to TRBD1. The receptor was isolated from a man between 70 and 80 years old in good health. Sequencing used blood. The chain's CDR3 is CASMGQPSSYEQYF. The CDR3 DNA follows: TGTGCCAGCATGGGACAGCCCAGCTCCTACGAGCAGTACTTC.